Each of the 8 T cell receptor beta chains below was sequenced from the same sample in a study of molecular identifiers for immune sequencing clone quantification. Each CDR3 protein gets one entry after TCRdb re-called the PCR reads with MiXCR. The table includes some 96,000 distinct CDR3 sequences, approximately 24% detected once. Sequencing used naive CD8+ T cells from blood, with Jurkat cell RNA spiked in. Subset specified: FACS-sorted CD8+CD4-CCR7+CD45RA+ naive T cells. These receptors originate from a human donor in good health. Some libraries in this study had Jurkat cell RNA spiked in.

This clonotype has a count of ten or more. This chain links TRBV20-1 with TRBJ2-7; D may be TRBD2 (6 bases). The CDR3 spans 11 residues. Germline lookup yields CDR1 DFQATT and CDR2 SNEGSKA (reference sequence). The V end was cut by 5 bases, the J end by 6 bases, with 11 bases between. The CDR3 bases are TGCAGTGCTGACCTAGCGATCGAGCAGTACTTC. It specifies CSADLAIEQYF.

The sample holds many counts of this clonotype. The chain employs TRBV5-4 and TRBJ2-4; TRBD1 matches at 8 bases. The CDR3 has 16 residues. Per germline, CDR1 SGHNT and CDR2 YYREEE (reference sequence). Trimming at V came to 4 bases and at J to 8 bases, leaving 14 bases not matched to a gene. CDR3 loop: CASSPRTGLFGDIQYF. CDR3 nucleotides: TGTGCCAGCAGCCCAAGGACAGGGCTATTTGGGGACATTCAGTACTTC.

Concerning this clonotype: With a much larger clone just one base away, this may be a read error. The V and J genes are TRBV6-1 and TRBJ2-7; D is unclear. This CDR3 has 15 residues. CDR1 and CDR2 from the germline V gene are MNHNS and SASEGT. V lost 2 bases and J lost 4, with 15 bases in between. This CDR3 is CASSEIMDPTYEQYF. The CDR3 bases are TGTGCCAGCAGTGAAATTATGGACCCTACTTACGAGCAGTACTTC.

About this clonotype itself: Being one base from a much bigger clone, this may be a read error. The rearrangement uses TRBV20-1 and TRBJ2-7; possibly TRBD2 for D (5 bases). This CDR3 contains 15 residues. Per germline, CDR1 DFQATT and CDR2 SNEGSKA (reference sequence). Trimming removed 0 bases at V and 0 bases at J, with 12 bases between. CDR3 protein: CSARDRELASYEQYF. CDR3 coding DNA: TGCAGTGCTAGAGATAGGGAGCTGGCCTCCTACGAGCAGTACTTC.

This clonotype was counted ten times or more. This chain links TRBV5-1 with TRBJ2-3, with a possible D match to TRBD2 (5 bases). Trimming stripped 4 bases from V and 5 bases from J, with 14 bases between. The CDR3 extends over 14 amino acids. Germline loops: CDR1 SGHRS, CDR2 YFSETQ. The DNA of the CDR3 is TGCGCCAGCAGCCCCGTCGGGGTAGTAGATACGCAGTATTTT. It specifies CASSPVGVVDTQYF.

This clonotype was detected many times. The chain uses TRBV5-6 and TRBJ2-3; weak D call: TRBD2 (7 bases). This CDR3 is 17 amino acids long. Per the germline V gene, CDR1 is SGHDT and CDR2 is YYEEEE. V lost 0 bases to trimming and J lost 0 bases, with 14 bases between them. The DNA for the CDR3 is TGTGCCAGCAGCTTGGCTGTGGCGGGGGCTAGCACAGATACGCAGTATTTT. It specifies CASSLAVAGASTDTQYF.

The rearrangement joins TRBV7-8 to TRBJ1-1; D is perhaps TRBD1 (5 bases). Germline assignment: CDR1 SGHVS and CDR2 FQNEAQ. This CDR3 is built from 15 residues. The V end lost 5 bases, the J end lost 4 bases, and 17 bases lay between the germline ends. Written as DNA, the CDR3 is TGTGCCAGCAGCCCCCCCTTAGGGGTTTTCACTGAAGCTTTCTTT. Its translation is CASSPPLGVFTEAFF.

This clonotype was detected many times. This chain links TRBV4-3 with TRBJ1-1; the D gene is possibly TRBD1 (5 bases). CDR3 length equals 13 residues. V gave up 0 bases and J gave up 10 bases, with 12 bases separating them. Germline loops: CDR1 LGHNA, CDR2 YSLEER. The CDR3 region has the DNA TGCGCCAGCAGCCAAGATGCGGGAAGGGGAGCTTTCTTT. It codes for CASSQDAGRGAFF.